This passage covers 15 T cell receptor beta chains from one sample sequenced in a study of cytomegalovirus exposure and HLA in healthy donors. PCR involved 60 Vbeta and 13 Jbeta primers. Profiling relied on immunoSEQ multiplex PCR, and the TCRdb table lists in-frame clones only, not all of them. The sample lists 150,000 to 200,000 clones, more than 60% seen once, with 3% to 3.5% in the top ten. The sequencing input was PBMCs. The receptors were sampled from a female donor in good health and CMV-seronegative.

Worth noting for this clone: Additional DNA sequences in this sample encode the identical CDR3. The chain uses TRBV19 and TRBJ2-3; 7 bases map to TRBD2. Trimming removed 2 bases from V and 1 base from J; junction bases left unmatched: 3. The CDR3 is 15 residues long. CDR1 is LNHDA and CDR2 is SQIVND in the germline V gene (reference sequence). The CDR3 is CASSIPRGGTDTQYF. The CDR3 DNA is TGTGCCAGTAGTATACCCCGGGGGGGCACAGATACGCAGTATTTT.

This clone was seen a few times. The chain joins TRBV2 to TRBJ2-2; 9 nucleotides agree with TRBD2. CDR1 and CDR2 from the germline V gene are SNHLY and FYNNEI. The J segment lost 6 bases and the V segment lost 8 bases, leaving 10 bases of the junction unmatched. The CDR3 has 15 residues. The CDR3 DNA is TGTGCCAGCCGGGGGTCCGGCGGGGGGGCCGGGGAGCTGTTTTTT. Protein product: CASRGSGGGAGELFF.

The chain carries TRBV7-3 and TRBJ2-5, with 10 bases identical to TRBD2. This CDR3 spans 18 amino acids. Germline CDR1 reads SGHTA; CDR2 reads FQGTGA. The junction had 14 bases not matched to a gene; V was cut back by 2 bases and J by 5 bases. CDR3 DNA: TGTGCCAGCAGCTTATGGGGCCCCCTAGCGGGGGCAGAGGAGACCCAGTACTTC. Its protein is CASSLWGPLAGAEETQYF.

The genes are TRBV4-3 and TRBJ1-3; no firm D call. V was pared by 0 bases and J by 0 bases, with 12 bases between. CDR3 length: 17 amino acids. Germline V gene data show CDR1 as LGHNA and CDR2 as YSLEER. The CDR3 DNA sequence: TGCGCCAGCAGCCAAGATCAAGGCAGGATCTCTGGAAACACCATATATTTT. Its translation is CASSQDQGRISGNTIYF.

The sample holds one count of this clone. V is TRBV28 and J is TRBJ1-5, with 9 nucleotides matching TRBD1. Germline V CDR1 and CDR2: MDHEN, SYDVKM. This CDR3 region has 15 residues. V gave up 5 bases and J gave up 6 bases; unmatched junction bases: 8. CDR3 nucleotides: TGTGCCAGCAGTCCAGGACAGGGGTCCTCTCAGCCCCAGCATTTT. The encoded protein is CASSPGQGSSQPQHF.

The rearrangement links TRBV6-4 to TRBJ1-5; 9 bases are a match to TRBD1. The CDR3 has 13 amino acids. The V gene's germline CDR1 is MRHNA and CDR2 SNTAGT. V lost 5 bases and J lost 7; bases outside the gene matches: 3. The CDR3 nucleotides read TGTGCCAGCAGTAGGACAGGGGAGCAGCCCCAGCATTTT. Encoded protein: CASSRTGEQPQHF.

CDR3 sequence reads: CASSIEQGAYEQYF. In nucleotides, the CDR3 is TGTGCCAGTAGTATCGAACAGGGGGCGTACGAGCAGTACTTC. J is TRBJ2-7 and V is TRBV19; 9 nucleotides agree with TRBD1. This CDR3 contains 14 residues. V gave up 3 bases and J gave up 4 bases; unmatched junction bases: 4. The germline gives CDR1 LNHDA, CDR2 SQIVND (reference sequence).

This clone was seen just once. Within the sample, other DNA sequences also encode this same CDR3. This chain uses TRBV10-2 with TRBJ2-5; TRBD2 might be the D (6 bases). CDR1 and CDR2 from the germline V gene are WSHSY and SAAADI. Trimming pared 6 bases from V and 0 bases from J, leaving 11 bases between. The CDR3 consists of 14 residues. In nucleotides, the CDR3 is TGCGCCAGCAGGGACTACCCGTACCAAGAGACCCAGTACTTC. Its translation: CASRDYPYQETQYF.

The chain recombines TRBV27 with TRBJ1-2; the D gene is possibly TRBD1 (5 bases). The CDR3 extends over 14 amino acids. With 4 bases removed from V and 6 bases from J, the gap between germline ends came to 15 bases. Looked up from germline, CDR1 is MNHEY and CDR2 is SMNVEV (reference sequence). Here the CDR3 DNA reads TGTGCCAGCAGTTGGGCAGGGCGGGGAAATGGCTACACCTTC. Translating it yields CASSWAGRGNGYTF.

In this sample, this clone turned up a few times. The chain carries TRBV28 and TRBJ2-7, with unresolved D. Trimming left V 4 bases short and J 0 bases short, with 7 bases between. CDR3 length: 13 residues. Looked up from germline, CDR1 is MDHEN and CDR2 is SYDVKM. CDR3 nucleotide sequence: TGTGCCAGCAGTTGGCGGAACTCCTACGAGCAGTACTTC. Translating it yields CASSWRNSYEQYF. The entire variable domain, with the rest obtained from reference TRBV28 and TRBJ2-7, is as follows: DVKVTQSSRYLVKRTGEKVFLECVQDMDHENMFWYRQDPGLGLRLIYFSYDVKMKEKGDIPEGYSVSREKKERFSLILESASTNQTSMYLCASSWRNSYEQYFGPGTRLTVT.

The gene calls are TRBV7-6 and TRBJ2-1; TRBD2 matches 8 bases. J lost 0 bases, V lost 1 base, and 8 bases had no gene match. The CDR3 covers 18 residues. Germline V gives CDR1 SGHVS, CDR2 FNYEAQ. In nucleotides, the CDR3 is TGTGCCAGCAGCTTAGAATTAGCGGGATGGAGCTCCTACAATGAGCAGTTCTTC. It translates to CASSLELAGWSSYNEQFF. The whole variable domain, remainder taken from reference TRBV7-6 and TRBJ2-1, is GAGVSQSPRYKVTKRGQDVALRCDPISGHVSLYWYRQALGQGPEFLTYFNYEAQQDKSGLPNDRFSAERPEGSISTLTIQRTEQRDSAMYRCASSLELAGWSSYNEQFFGPGTRLTVL.

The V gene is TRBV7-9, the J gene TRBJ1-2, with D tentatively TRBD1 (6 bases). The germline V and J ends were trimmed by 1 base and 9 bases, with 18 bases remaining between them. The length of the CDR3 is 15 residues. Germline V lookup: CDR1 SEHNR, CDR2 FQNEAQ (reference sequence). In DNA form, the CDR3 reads TGTGCCAGCAGCTTAGGGGGTGGACAGTATTCGCGCTACACCTTC. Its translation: CASSLGGGQYSRYTF.

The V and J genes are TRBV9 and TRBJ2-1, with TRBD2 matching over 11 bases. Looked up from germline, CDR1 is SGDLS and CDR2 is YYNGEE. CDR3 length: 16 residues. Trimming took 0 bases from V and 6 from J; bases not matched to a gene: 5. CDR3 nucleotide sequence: TGTGCCAGCAGCGTAGTGCTAGCGGGGGGAGGCAATGAGCAGTTCTTC. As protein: CASSVVLAGGGNEQFF.

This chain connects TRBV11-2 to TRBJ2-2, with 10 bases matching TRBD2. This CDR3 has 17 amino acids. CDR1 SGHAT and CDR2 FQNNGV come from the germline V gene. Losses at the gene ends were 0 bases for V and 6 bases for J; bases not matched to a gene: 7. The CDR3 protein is CASSLESLAGVPGELFF. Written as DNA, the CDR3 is TGTGCCAGCAGCTTAGAGTCGCTAGCGGGAGTCCCCGGGGAGCTGTTTTTT.

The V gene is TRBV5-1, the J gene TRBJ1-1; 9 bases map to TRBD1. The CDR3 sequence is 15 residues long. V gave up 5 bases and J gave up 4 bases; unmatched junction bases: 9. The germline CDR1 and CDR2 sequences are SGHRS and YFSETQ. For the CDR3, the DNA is TGCGCCAGCAGTTCCGGACAGGGGAGTGGCACTGAAGCTTTCTTT. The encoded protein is CASSSGQGSGTEAFF.